Listed below are T cell receptor beta chains from one sample, sequenced in a study of blood T cell repertoires in COVID-19. Here immunoSEQ multiplex PCR was the method, and the copy in TCRdb shows in-frame clones only, minus some. Of 200,000 or so clones detected, roughly 88% appear once; the ten largest clones hold more than 2.5%. Material for sequencing was peripheral blood. The receptors derive from a man aged 55 to 70 with acute or convalescent COVID-19. Each CDR3 is given with its conserved first and last residue. A D gene is named only where the DNA matches it firmly. Size is omitted from some rows. Given values are once, few, many or a class for expanded clones.

TRBJ2-1 15 TRBV7-6 NA TRBD2 TGTGCCAGCAGCTCCCCTTCTGGGACTATGGATGAGCAGTTCTTC CASSSPSGTMDEQFF
TRBJ2-1 13 TRBV6-5 NA TRBD1 TGTGCCAGCACCGGGACAGCCTACAATGAGCAGTTCTTC CASTGTAYNEQFF
TRBJ2-7 14 TRBV13 NA NA TGTGCCAGCAGCTTTACAAAGGGGGCCTACGAGCAGTACTTC CASSFTKGAYEQYF
TRBJ2-1 15 TRBV19 NA TRBD2 TGTGCCAGTAGTGAAACAGGGACTAGAGGATATGAGCAGTTCTTC CASSETGTRGYEQFF
TRBJ2-1 17 TRBV9 NA TRBD2 TGTGCCAGCAGCACCCAAAACCGACTAGCGGGATTGTATGAGCAGTTCTTC CASSTQNRLAGLYEQFF
TRBJ2-1 15 TRBV5-1 NA TRBD2 TGCGCCAGCAGCGCGGGGTGGGGAGGGCTGAATGAGCAGTTCTTC CASSAGWGGLNEQFF
TRBJ1-3 13 TRBV6-5 NA TRBD1 TGTGCCAGCAGTTTAGGGGGCGGAAACACCATATATTTT CASSLGGGNTIYF
TRBJ1-2 12 TRBV7-2 NA TRBD1 TGTGCCAGCAGCGTAGGACAGGGTGGCTACACCTTC CASSVGQGGYTF
TRBJ1-5 15 TRBV6-5 NA NA TGTGCCAGCAGTTACACCAGGACAGTCGGGCAGCCCCAGCATTTT CASSYTRTVGQPQHF
TRBJ1-5 16 TRBV10-3 many NA TGTGCCATCAGTGAGTCCCTGGGGGGACGGGGTCAGCCCCAGCATTTT CAISESLGGRGQPQHF
TRBJ2-2 18 TRBV7-2 NA TRBD2 TGTGCCAGCAGCTCAAGGAGCCTAGCGGGAGGTTTAACCGGGGAGCTGTTTTTT CASSSRSLAGGLTGELFF
TRBJ2-1 16 TRBV9 NA NA TGTGCCAGCAGCGCCCGGCGGGACAGTTTCTACAATGAGCAGTTCTTC CASSARRDSFYNEQFF
TRBJ2-1 15 TRBV6-5 NA TRBD2 TGTGCCAGCAGCTATTGGGTAGCGGGAGGGAATGAGCAGTTCTTC CASSYWVAGGNEQFF
TRBJ2-1 13 TRBV12-3/TRBV12-4 NA NA TGTGCCAGCGGGACTTACGTAGAGGGGGAGCAGTTCTTC CASGTYVEGEQFF